This T cell receptor beta chain came from a study of cytotoxic CD8 clonotypes in ibrutinib-treated CLL. Study at large: Enrolment comprised about 10 relapsed/refractory and about 14 treatment-naive patients; about 18 were IGHV unmutated. Mean productive templates were about 260,000; mean productive rearrangements were roughly 100,000.

Study conclusions and caveats: Upon ibrutinib response clonality rose, and upon progression it fell back toward baseline.

Trimming cost V 6 bases and J 0 bases, with 18 bases left between them. This CDR3 is 16 amino acids long. The germline gives CDR1 MDHEN, CDR2 SYDVKM. The method was immunoSEQ multiplex PCR; TCRdb's version includes in-frame clones alone and lacks a portion of them. The sample yields tens of thousands of clones, around 83% seen once. Comments on this clone: Its target is unknown.

V and J are TRBV28 and TRBJ2-7; tentative D call: TRBD2 (6 bases). The receptor was derived from a human donor with chronic lymphocytic leukemia. Sequenced here: PBMCs, sampled before ibrutinib treatment. The CDR3 region is CASSPPGSGRSYEQYF. CDR3 DNA sequence: TGTGCCAGCAGCCCTCCTGGTAGCGGACGCTCCTACGAGCAGTACTTC.